Listed below are T cell receptor beta chains from one sample, sequenced in a study of blood T cell repertoires in COVID-19. Libraries were prepared by immunoSEQ multiplex PCR; TCRdb keeps only in-frame clonotypes and omits some of them. The sample includes 120,000 to 150,000 clones, 82% of them seen just once. Sequencing was done on a sample of peripheral blood. The receptors come from a human donor with acute or convalescent COVID-19. The donor label of this sample is uncertain. Each CDR3 is given with its conserved first and last residue. The D gene is left open where the match is weak. Clone sizes are given selectively: once, few, many, or a class where the clone is expanded.

length	size	D	J	V	DNA	CDR3
15	-	-	TRBJ2-7	TRBV19	TGTGCCAGTAGTATTACAGGGTCAAGCTCCTACGAGCAGTACTTC	CASSITGSSSYEQYF
14	-	-	TRBJ2-3	TRBV7-2	TGTGCCAGCAGCTTAAGCCTGTACACAGATACGCAGTATTTT	CASSLSLYTDTQYF
17	-	-	TRBJ1-5	TRBV12-5	TGTGCTAGTGGTTTGGCACCAGGGGCCCGAGCGGATCAGCCCCAGCATTTT	CASGLAPGARADQPQHF
15	-	-	TRBJ1-1	TRBV23-1	TGCGCCAGCAGTCCCCCCCAGGGTTCGAACACTGAAGCTTTCTTT	CASSPPQGSNTEAFF
13	-	-	TRBJ1-2	TRBV6-2/TRBV6-3	TGTGCCAGCACCCCAGGACACCTATCGGGCTACACCTTC	CASTPGHLSGYTF
16	-	TRBD2	TRBJ2-7	TRBV7-8	TGTGCCAGCAGCGGGACTAGCGGGGGGTACGCCTACGAGCAGTACTTC	CASSGTSGGYAYEQYF
14	-	TRBD1	TRBJ1-1	TRBV6-5	TGTGCCAGCAGAGGCACAGGGGGCGGGGGTTCAGCTTTCTTT	CASRGTGGGGSAFF
13	-	TRBD1	TRBJ1-2	TRBV12-3/TRBV12-4	TGTGCCAGCAGTAACAGGGGGTCCGGTGGCTACACCTTC	CASSNRGSGGYTF
15	few	TRBD1	TRBJ1-1	TRBV6-5	TGTGCCAGCACGGGACAGGGGGCCCTCGGGACTGAAGCTTTCTTT	CASTGQGALGTEAFF
13	once	-	TRBJ1-2	TRBV2	TGTGCCAGCAGTGGGGGCCCTAACTATGGCTACACCTTC	CASSGGPNYGYTF
14	once	-	TRBJ1-2	TRBV19	TGTGCCAGTAGTATTCGAGAGACTAACTATGGCTACACCTTC	CASSIRETNYGYTF
16	-	TRBD1	TRBJ1-1	TRBV7-9	TGTGCCAGCAGCTTAGCTGCTACAGGGGGGCACGCTGAAGCTTTCTTT	CASSLAATGGHAEAFF
16	few	TRBD1	TRBJ1-5	TRBV6-2/TRBV6-3	TGTGCCAGCAGTTGGGTGACAGGGGGGAGCAATCAGCCCCAGCATTTT	CASSWVTGGSNQPQHF
17	-	TRBD1	TRBJ2-1	TRBV3-1/TRBV3-2	TGTGCCAGCAGCCCGGGAGGAGGGACAGGGTTATCTGATGAGCAGTTCTTC	CASSPGGGTGLSDEQFF
16	-	TRBD1	TRBJ2-5	TRBV5-6	TGTGCCAGCAGCTTGGGTCGGGCAGGGGGCTACGAGACCCAGTACTTC	CASSLGRAGGYETQYF
13	-	-	TRBJ1-2	TRBV6-2/TRBV6-3	TGTGCCAGCAGTTTTACCGACAGACTTGGCTACACCTTC	CASSFTDRLGYTF
17	few	TRBD1	TRBJ1-5	TRBV6-1	TGTGCCAGCAGTGAAGGCAGGGGGGATTTTAGCAATCAGCCCCAGCATTTT	CASSEGRGDFSNQPQHF
15	-	TRBD2	TRBJ2-5	TRBV7-3	TGTGCCAGCAGCTTAGGCACTAGCGTCGGAGAGACCCAGTACTTC	CASSLGTSVGETQYF
17	-	TRBD2	TRBJ2-1	TRBV4-1	TGCGCCAGCAGCCAAGAAAGGCTAGCGGGGGGTGGGAATGAGCAGTTCTTC	CASSQERLAGGGNEQFF
12	-	-	TRBJ1-3	TRBV27	TGTGCCAGCCAAGGGTACGGGGACACCATATATTTT	CASQGYGDTIYF
15	few	TRBD1	TRBJ1-2	TRBV19	TGTGCCCAGAGGACCTCAGGGGGCGCCGGCTATGGCTACACCTTC	CAQRTSGGAGYGYTF
13	once	TRBD1	TRBJ1-1	TRBV2	TGTGCCAGCAGTGAACGGCAGGGGGCCGTGGCTTTCTTT	CASSERQGAVAFF
16	-	TRBD2	TRBJ2-1	TRBV5-4	TGTGCCAGCAGCTTGGGGGGACTAGCCACGTACAATGAGCAGTTCTTC	CASSLGGLATYNEQFF
18	-	TRBD1	TRBJ1-2	TRBV9	TGTGCCAGCAGCGTAGCATTCGGGGGACAGGGGGCATCCCATGGCTACACCTTC	CASSVAFGGQGASHGYTF
12	-	-	TRBJ1-1	TRBV6-6	TGTGCCAGCAGCTCCAGGGCCACTGAAGCTTTCTTT	CASSSRATEAFF
15	once	-	TRBJ2-1	TRBV5-1	TGCGCCAGCAGCCCCAGTGGGACAAACTATAATGAGCAGTTCTTC	CASSPSGTNYNEQFF
18	-	-	TRBJ2-6	TRBV4-1	TGCGCCAGCAGCCAAGTTCGACAGGTTAGCTCTGGGGCCAACGTCCTGACTTTC	CASSQVRQVSSGANVLTF
12	-	TRBD2	TRBJ2-1	TRBV14	TGTGCCAGCAGCTGGACTAGCGTTGAGCAGTTCTTC	CASSWTSVEQFF
13	-	-	TRBJ1-2	TRBV19	TGTGCCAGTAGTATAGTCACAGTCTATGGCTACACCTTC	CASSIVTVYGYTF
13	-	-	TRBJ1-6	TRBV12-3/TRBV12-4	TGTGCCAGCAGTTTTAACGAGGGTTCACCCCTCCACTTT	CASSFNEGSPLHF